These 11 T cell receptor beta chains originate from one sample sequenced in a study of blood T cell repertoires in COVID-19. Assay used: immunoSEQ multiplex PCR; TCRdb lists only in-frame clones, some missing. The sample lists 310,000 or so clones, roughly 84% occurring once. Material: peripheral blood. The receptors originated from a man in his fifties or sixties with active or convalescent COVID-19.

The CDR3 nucleotides are TGTGCCAGCACTCGAACGAGGGGGCGTAATTCACCCCTCCACTTT. This codes for CASTRTRGRNSPLHF. The chain carries TRBV6-5 and TRBJ1-6; TRBD1 agrees at 7 bases. The V and J ends lost 7 bases and 6 bases, in that order; junction bases with no gene match: 9. The CDR3 spans 15 residues. Per the germline V gene, CDR1 is MNHEY and CDR2 is SVGAGI.

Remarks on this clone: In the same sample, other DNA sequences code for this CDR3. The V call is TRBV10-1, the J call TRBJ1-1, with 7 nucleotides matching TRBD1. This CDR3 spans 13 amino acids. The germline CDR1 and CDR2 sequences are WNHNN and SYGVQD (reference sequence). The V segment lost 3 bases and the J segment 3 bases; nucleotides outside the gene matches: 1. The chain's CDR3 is CASSDQGDTEAFF. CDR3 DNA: TGCGCCAGCAGTGATCAGGGGGACACTGAAGCTTTCTTT.

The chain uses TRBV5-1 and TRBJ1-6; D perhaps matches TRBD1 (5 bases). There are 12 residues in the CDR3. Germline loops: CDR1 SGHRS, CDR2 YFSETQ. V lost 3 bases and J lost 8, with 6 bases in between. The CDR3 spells CASSSTDSPLHF. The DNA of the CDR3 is TGCGCCAGCAGCTCGACAGATTCACCCCTCCACTTT.

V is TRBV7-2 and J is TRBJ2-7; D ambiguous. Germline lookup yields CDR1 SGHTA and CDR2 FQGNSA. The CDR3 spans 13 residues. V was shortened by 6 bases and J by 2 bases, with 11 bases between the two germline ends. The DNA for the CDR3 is TGTGCCAGCAGTTCATCTACGGCCTACGAGCAGTACTTC. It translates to CASSSSTAYEQYF.

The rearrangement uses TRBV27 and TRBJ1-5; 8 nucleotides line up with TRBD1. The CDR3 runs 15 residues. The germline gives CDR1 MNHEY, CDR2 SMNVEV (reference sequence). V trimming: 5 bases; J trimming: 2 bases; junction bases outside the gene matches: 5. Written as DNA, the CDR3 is TGTGCCAGCAGTCGGGACAGGCCTGGCAATCAGCCCCAGCATTTT. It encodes CASSRDRPGNQPQHF.

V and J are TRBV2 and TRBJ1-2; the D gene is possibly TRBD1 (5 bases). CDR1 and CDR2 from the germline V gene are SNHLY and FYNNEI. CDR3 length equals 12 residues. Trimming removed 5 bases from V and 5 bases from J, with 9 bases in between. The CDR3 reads CASSSAGYGYTF. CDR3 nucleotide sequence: TGTGCCAGCAGTTCCGCAGGGTATGGCTACACCTTC.

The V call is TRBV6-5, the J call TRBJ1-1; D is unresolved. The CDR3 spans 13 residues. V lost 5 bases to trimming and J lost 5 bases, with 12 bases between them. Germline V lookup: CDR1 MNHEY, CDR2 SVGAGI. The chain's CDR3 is CASSTTPRTEAFF. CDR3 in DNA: TGTGCCAGCAGTACGACACCCCGGACTGAAGCTTTCTTT.

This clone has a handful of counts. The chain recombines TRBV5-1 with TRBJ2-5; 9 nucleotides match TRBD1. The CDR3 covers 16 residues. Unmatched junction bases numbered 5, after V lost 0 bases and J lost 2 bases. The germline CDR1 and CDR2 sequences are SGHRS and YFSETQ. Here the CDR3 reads CASSLAGTGPQETQYF. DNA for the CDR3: TGCGCCAGCAGCTTGGCCGGGACAGGGCCGCAAGAGACCCAGTACTTC.

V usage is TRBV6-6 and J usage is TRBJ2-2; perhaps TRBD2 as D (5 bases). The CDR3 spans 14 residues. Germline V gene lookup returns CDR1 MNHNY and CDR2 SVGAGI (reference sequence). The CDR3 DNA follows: TGTGCAGGCCAGAAGGACTCGAACACCGGGGAGCTGTTTTTT. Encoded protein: CAGQKDSNTGELFF.

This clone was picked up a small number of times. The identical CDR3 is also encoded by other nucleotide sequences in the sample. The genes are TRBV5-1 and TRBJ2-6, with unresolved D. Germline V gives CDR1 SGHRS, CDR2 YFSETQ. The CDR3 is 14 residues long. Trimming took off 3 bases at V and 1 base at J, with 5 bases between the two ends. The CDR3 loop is CASSSRSGANVLTF. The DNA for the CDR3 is TGCGCCAGCAGCTCGAGGTCTGGGGCCAACGTCCTGACTTTC.

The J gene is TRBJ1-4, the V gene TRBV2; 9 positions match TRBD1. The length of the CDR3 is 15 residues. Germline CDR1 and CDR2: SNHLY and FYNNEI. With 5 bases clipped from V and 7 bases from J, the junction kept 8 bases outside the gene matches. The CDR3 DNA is TGTGCCAGCAGTACGGGTACAGGGGGCATTGAAAAACTGTTTTTT. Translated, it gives CASSTGTGGIEKLFF.